The 27 T cell receptor beta chains reported below all come from one sample, sequenced in a study of T cell repertoires in cytomegalovirus infection. Via MiXCR, TCRdb re-called the reads, giving one row per CDR3 protein. The sample consists of some 180,000 distinct CDR3 sequences, about 17% of them appearing once. The sequencing input was CD8+ T cells from PBMCs. The receptors were sampled from a human donor in good health (CMV status not recorded). Some clones in this sample may be carry-over from other donors' samples.

This clonotype was counted a few times. The chain recombines TRBV7-2 with TRBJ1-5; D is unresolved. Trimming pared 1 base from V and 0 bases from J, leaving 7 bases between. Germline V gene data show CDR1 as SGHTA and CDR2 as FQGNSA. The CDR3 extends over 15 amino acids. CDR3 residues: CASSLEQFSNQPQHF. The CDR3 coding sequence is TGTGCCAGCAGCTTAGAACAGTTTAGCAATCAGCCCCAGCATTTT.

As to this clonotype: One end of the junction fails to match germline, which may point to a read error. V usage is TRBV7-2 and J usage is TRBJ1-5; D remains unclear. CDR3 length: 16 amino acids. CDR1 and CDR2 from the germline V gene are SGHTA and FQGNSA. CDR3 residues: CANSPSGGLRNQPPHF. The CDR3 DNA reads TGTGCCAACAGCCCCTCGGGCGGCCTTCGCAATCAGCCCCCGCATTTT. Variable domain in full (rest from reference TRBV7-2 and TRBJ1-5): GAGVSQSPSNKVTEKGKDVELRCDPISGHTALYWYRQSLGQGLEFLIYFQGNSAPDKSGLPSDRFSAERTGGSVSTLTIQRTQQEDSAVYLCANSPSGGLRNQPPHFGDGTRLSIL.

The V and J genes are TRBV6-7 and TRBJ1-4; D may be TRBD1 (6 bases). TRBV6-7 is classed as an ORF, of uncertain function. This CDR3 is built from 15 residues. The V end was cut by 6 bases, the J end by 4 bases, with 15 bases between. The CDR3 loop is CASRNDRRFNEKLFF. DNA of the CDR3: TGTGCCAGCAGAAACGACAGGCGGTTTAATGAAAAACTGTTTTTT.

This chain uses TRBV7-9 with TRBJ1-1; 8 bases are shared with TRBD1. The CDR3 covers 15 residues. The ends lost 5 bases at V and 1 base at J; junction bases unmatched: 6. Germline V gene sequence: CDR1 SEHNR, CDR2 FQNEAQ (reference sequence). CDR3 DNA: TGTGCCAGCAGCCCAGAGACAGGGGCGAACACTGAAGCTTTCTTT. It is translated as CASSPETGANTEAFF.

The CDR3 sequence is CATSSPGTGHDYGYTF. The CDR3 DNA follows: TGTGCCACCAGCAGCCCCGGGACAGGGCACGACTATGGCTACACCTTC. V gene TRBV15 combines with J gene TRBJ1-2; 9 bases line up with TRBD1. This CDR3 contains 16 residues. From germline, CDR1 is LNHNV and CDR2 YYDKDF (reference sequence). V shed 3 bases, J shed 3 bases, and the junction held 8 bases outside the gene matches.

The chain combines TRBV12-3 or TRBV12-4 with TRBJ1-4; 8 positions agree with TRBD1. This CDR3 spans 14 amino acids. The J segment lost 8 bases and the V segment lost 5 bases, leaving 7 bases of the junction unmatched. The CDR3 reads CASSQGARMEKLFF. CDR3 coding DNA: TGTGCCAGCAGTCAGGGGGCGAGGATGGAAAAACTGTTTTTT.

V and J are TRBV28 and TRBJ1-5; D is perhaps TRBD1 (5 bases). Germline V CDR1 and CDR2: MDHEN, SYDVKM. The V end lost 3 bases, the J end lost 7 bases, and 13 bases lay between the germline ends. CDR3 length equals 14 residues. Here the CDR3 DNA reads TGTGCCAGCAGTTTGGGGGAGAGAAGGCAGCCCCAGCATTTT. Protein product: CASSLGERRQPQHF.

This clonotype was seen a handful of times. This chain uses TRBV7-3 with TRBJ1-1; D call uncertain. CDR1 and CDR2 from the germline V gene are SGHTA and FQGTGA. The CDR3 totals 12 residues. V lost 3 bases, J lost 8 bases, and 10 bases lay in between. The CDR3 loop reads CASSFSGLEAFF. The CDR3 bases are TGTGCCAGCAGCTTTTCGGGCCTGGAAGCTTTCTTT.

This clonotype was seen a handful of times. The chain carries TRBV20-1 and TRBJ2-2, with 9 bases lining up with TRBD1. The CDR3 has 16 amino acids. J lost 3 bases, V lost 6 bases, and 11 bases had no gene match. Germline CDR1 reads DFQATT; CDR2 reads SNEGSKA (reference sequence). The CDR3 region has the DNA TGCAGTGCGTGGGTCCGGACAGGGGTCCACACCGGGGAGCTGTTTTTT. Residues: CSAWVRTGVHTGELFF.

The V call is TRBV20-1, the J call TRBJ1-2; maybe TRBD1 (6 bases). Trimming removed 5 bases from V and 0 bases from J, with 16 bases in between. The CDR3 extends over 15 amino acids. Germline-derived CDR1 and CDR2 are DFQATT and SNEGSKA (reference sequence). CDR3 bases: TGCAGTGCTTTTCAAGACAGGCAGACTAACTATGGCTACACCTTC. Residues: CSAFQDRQTNYGYTF.

This clonotype showed up just a few times. The J gene is TRBJ1-5, the V gene TRBV7-6; D remains ambiguous. Germline CDR1 is SGHVS and CDR2 is FNYEAQ. V was clipped by 2 bases and J by 2 bases, with 7 bases between them. This CDR3 comprises 14 residues. The CDR3 DNA sequence: TGTGCCAGCAGCTTAAACATAGGCAATCAGCCCCAGCATTTT. Its translation is CASSLNIGNQPQHF.

The rearrangement links TRBV5-6 to TRBJ2-3; D is tentatively TRBD1 or TRBD2 (5 bases each). The CDR3 totals 14 residues. V was clipped by 10 bases and J by 0 bases, with 15 bases between them. CDR1 and CDR2 from the germline V gene are SGHDT and YYEEEE. Here the CDR3 reads CAGTGSPSTDTQYF. The CDR3 bases are TGTGCCGGGACGGGGAGTCCGAGCACAGATACGCAGTATTTT.

At least ten counts were recorded for this clonotype. The chain carries TRBV29-1 and TRBJ1-4, with TRBD1 as a possible D gene (5 bases). The V gene lost 4 bases and the J gene lost 2 bases, with 11 bases spanning the gap. The CDR3 spans 14 residues. Germline V lookup: CDR1 SQVTM, CDR2 ANQGSEA. The CDR3 sequence is CSVGARQTNEKLFF. The DNA for the CDR3 is TGCAGCGTTGGGGCGAGACAGACTAATGAAAAACTGTTTTTT.

This clonotype was counted a few times. This rearrangement joins TRBV6-5 to TRBJ1-1, with D perhaps TRBD1 (5 bases). Germline CDR1 is MNHEY and CDR2 is SVGAGI. The V end was cut by 2 bases, the J end by 4 bases, with 11 bases between. The CDR3 is 14 amino acids. The CDR3 here is CASSYQGAGTEAFF. CDR3 sequence (DNA): TGTGCCAGCAGTTACCAGGGTGCGGGCACTGAAGCTTTCTTT.

With regard to this clonotype: One end of the junction does not line up with germline, which may come from a read error. This chain connects TRBV7-9 to TRBJ1-1; TRBD1 is a possible D gene (5 bases). This CDR3 is built from 13 residues. Germline CDR1 reads SEHNR; CDR2 reads FQNEAQ (reference sequence). The CDR3 region is CASGLGGVTEAFF. CDR3 coding DNA: TGTGCCAGCGGCTTGGGAGGGGTCACTGAAGCTTTCTTT.

This clonotype was seen more than once but under ten times. The chain couples TRBV27 to TRBJ1-2, with TRBD1 identical over 8 bases. V trimming: 5 bases; J trimming: 6 bases; junction bases outside the gene matches: 2. There are 12 residues in the CDR3. Looked up from germline, CDR1 is MNHEY and CDR2 is SMNVEV (reference sequence). The CDR3, as DNA: TGTGCCAGCAGTCAGACAGGGGATGGCTACACCTTC. This gives the protein CASSQTGDGYTF.

The rearrangement links TRBV20-1 to TRBJ2-7; 7 nucleotides align to TRBD2. The CDR3 is 13 residues long. Per the germline V gene, CDR1 is DFQATT and CDR2 is SNEGSKA (reference sequence). V trimming: 5 bases; J trimming: 1 base; junction bases outside the gene matches: 5. CDR3 protein: CSASWGGSYEQYF. DNA of the CDR3: TGCAGTGCTTCTTGGGGGGGGTCCTACGAGCAGTACTTC.

This clonotype has more than one count but fewer than ten. The rearrangement uses TRBV7-6 and TRBJ2-7, with D perhaps matching TRBD1 or TRBD2 (5 bases each). The CDR3 spans 17 residues. CDR1 and CDR2 from the germline V gene are SGHVS and FNYEAQ. V dropped 5 bases and J dropped 3 bases, with 23 bases sitting between them. In DNA, the CDR3 is TGTGCCAGCAGCCTACAGCAGGGAGAGATTACCCTCTACGAGCAGTACTTC. As protein: CASSLQQGEITLYEQYF.

The genes are TRBV28 and TRBJ1-5; the D gene is possibly TRBD1 (5 bases). Deletions cut 2 bases from V and 6 bases from J, with 17 bases between. This CDR3 has 16 amino acids. Germline V gene sequence: CDR1 MDHEN, CDR2 SYDVKM. CDR3 sequence reads: CASSLRGDIAGQPQHF. In DNA, the CDR3 is TGTGCCAGCAGTTTAAGGGGAGATATAGCGGGTCAGCCCCAGCATTTT.

Concerning this clonotype itself: The CDR3 ends on some other residue instead of the conserved phenylalanine or tryptophan, so this is likely a read error. The genes are TRBV25-1 and TRBJ1-1; D not resolved. V gave up 4 bases and J gave up 11 bases, with 11 bases separating them. The germline V gene encodes CDR1 MGHDK and CDR2 SYGVNS. The CDR3 spans 11 residues. CDR3 nucleotides: TGTGCCAGCAGTGTGGGAGCTGCGGCTTTCTTA. Translation: CASSVGAAAFL.

This clonotype was found once. The rearrangement joins TRBV7-9 to TRBJ1-5; no reliable D call. The CDR3 is made up of 14 amino acids. Looked up from germline, CDR1 is SEHNR and CDR2 is FQNEAQ (reference sequence). With 5 bases removed from V and 4 bases from J, the gap between germline ends came to 12 bases. This CDR3 is CASSRLTENQPQHF. The CDR3 coding sequence is TGTGCCAGCAGCCGCTTGACCGAAAATCAGCCCCAGCATTTT.

A few counts support this clonotype. CDR3 nucleotide sequence: TGTGCCAGCAGCTTAGCACCATCGAACACTGAAGCTTTCTTT. It yields the protein CASSLAPSNTEAFF. The gene calls are TRBV7-6 and TRBJ1-1; no firm D call. The germline gives CDR1 SGHVS, CDR2 FNYEAQ. The CDR3 has 14 residues. V was pared by 0 bases and J by 1 base, with 6 bases between. Based on the CDR3 plus reference TRBV7-6 and TRBJ1-1, the full variable domain is GAGVSQSPRYKVTKRGQDVALRCDPISGHVSLYWYRQALGQGPEFLTYFNYEAQQDKSGLPNDRFSAERPEGSISTLTIQRTEQRDSAMYRCASSLAPSNTEAFFGQGTRLTVV.

The sample holds many counts of this clonotype. V usage is TRBV28 and J usage is TRBJ2-6; no clear D. Trimming cost V 4 bases and J 0 bases, with 10 bases left between them. The CDR3 length is 16 residues. Germline lookup yields CDR1 MDHEN and CDR2 SYDVKM. The CDR3 loop reads CASSSLRGSGANVLTF. DNA of the CDR3: TGTGCCAGCAGTTCTCTGCGAGGCTCTGGGGCCAACGTCCTGACTTTC.

There are a few counts of this clonotype. The CDR3 DNA follows: TGCAGCGTGGTTAGCGGGGGGGCCCCCCTCAATGAGCAGTTCTTC. This translates into CSVVSGGAPLNEQFF. This rearrangement joins TRBV29-1 to TRBJ2-1, with 11 bases lining up with TRBD2. This CDR3 is built from 15 residues. J lost 6 bases, V lost 6 bases, and 10 bases had no gene match. Germline CDR1 SQVTM, CDR2 ANQGSEA.

J is TRBJ2-7 and V is TRBV27; D perhaps matches TRBD1 (6 bases). This CDR3 is 14 amino acids long. Per germline, CDR1 MNHEY and CDR2 SMNVEV (reference sequence). The V end was cut by 2 bases, the J end by 3 bases, with 11 bases between. The CDR3 region has the DNA TGTGCCAGCAGTTTAGAGCAGGGGCTCTACGAGCAGTACTTC. It encodes CASSLEQGLYEQYF.

This clonotype was picked up a small number of times. CDR3 sequence (DNA): TGTGCCAGCAGCTTAGTCAGTGCCTACGAGCAGTACTTC. Its translation is CASSLVSAYEQYF. This chain links TRBV7-2 with TRBJ2-7, with no clear D. Germline-derived CDR1 and CDR2 are SGHTA and FQGNSA. This CDR3 region has 13 residues. Trimming took 1 base from V and 2 from J, leaving 6 bases between them.

This clonotype was seen a few times. V and J are TRBV12-3 or TRBV12-4 and TRBJ1-1; 7 bases align to TRBD1. The CDR3 extends over 15 amino acids. Trimming at V came to 6 bases and at J to 0 bases, leaving 7 bases not matched to a gene. CDR3 sequence (DNA): TGTGCCAGCAGCCCTAGACAGGGCGTGAACACTGAAGCTTTCTTT. This codes for CASSPRQGVNTEAFF.